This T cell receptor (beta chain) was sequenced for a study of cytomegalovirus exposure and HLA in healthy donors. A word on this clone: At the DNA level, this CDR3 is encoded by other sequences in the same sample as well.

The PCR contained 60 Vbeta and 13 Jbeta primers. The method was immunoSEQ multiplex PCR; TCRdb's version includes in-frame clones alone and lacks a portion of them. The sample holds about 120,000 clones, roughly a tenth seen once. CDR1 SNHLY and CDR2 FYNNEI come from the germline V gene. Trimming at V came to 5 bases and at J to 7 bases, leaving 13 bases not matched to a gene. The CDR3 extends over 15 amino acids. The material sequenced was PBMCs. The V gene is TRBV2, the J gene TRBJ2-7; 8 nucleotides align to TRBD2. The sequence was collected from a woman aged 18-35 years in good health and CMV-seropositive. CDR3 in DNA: TGTGCCAGCAGTCCAATAACGGGAGGGCCGGGGGAGCAGTACTTC. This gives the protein CASSPITGGPGEQYF. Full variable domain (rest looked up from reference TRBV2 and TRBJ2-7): EPEVTQTPSHQVTQMGQEVILRCVPISNHLYFYWYRQILGQKVEFLVSFYNNEISEKSEIFDDQFSVERPDGSNFTLKIRSTKLEDSAMYFCASSPITGGPGEQYFGPGTRLTVT.